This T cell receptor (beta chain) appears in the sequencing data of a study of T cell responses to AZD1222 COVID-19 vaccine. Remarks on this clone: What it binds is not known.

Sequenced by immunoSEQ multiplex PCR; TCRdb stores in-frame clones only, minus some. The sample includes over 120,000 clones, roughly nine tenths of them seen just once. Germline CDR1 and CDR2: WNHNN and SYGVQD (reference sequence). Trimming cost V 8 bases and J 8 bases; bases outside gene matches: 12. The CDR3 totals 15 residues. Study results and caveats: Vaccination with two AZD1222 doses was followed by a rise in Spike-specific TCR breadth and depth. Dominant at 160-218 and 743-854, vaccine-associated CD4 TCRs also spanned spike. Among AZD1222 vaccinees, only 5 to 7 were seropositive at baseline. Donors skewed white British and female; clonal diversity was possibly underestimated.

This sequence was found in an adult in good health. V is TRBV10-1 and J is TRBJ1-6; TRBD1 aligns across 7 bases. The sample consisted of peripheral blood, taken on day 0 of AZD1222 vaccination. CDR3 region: CASVAEGASDSPLHF. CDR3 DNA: TGCGCCAGCGTAGCGGAGGGGGCTTCCGATTCACCCCTCCACTTT.